The following is a T cell receptor beta chain sequence with its context. What it recognizes is unknown. Trimming took 5 bases from V and 4 from J, leaving 12 bases between them. This CDR3 spans 15 amino acids. Germline V gives CDR1 MNHEY, CDR2 SVGEGT. The data were obtained in a study of breast tumors, draining lymph nodes, adjacent tissues. Study findings and constraints: The lymph node origin of tumor T cells was framed as consistent with a hypothesis, not demonstrated.

TCRdb re-called the multiplex PCR reads through MiXCR, storing one row per CDR3 protein. The data show under 250,000 distinct CDR3 sequences, about 34% seen once. Breast cancer patients provided tissue from their axillary draining lymph nodes. V is TRBV6-2 or TRBV6-3 and J is TRBJ2-6; the D call may be TRBD1 or TRBD2 (5 bases each). This TCR derives from a female donor with breast cancer. Some clones in this sample may be carry-over from other donors' samples. Sequencing was carried out using axillary lymph node tissue. The CDR3 is CASSNGGPGANVLTF. In nucleotides, the CDR3 is TGTGCCAGCAGTAATGGGGGACCCGGGGCCAACGTCCTGACTTTC.